Shown below are 8 T cell receptor beta chains from a single sample sequenced in a study of blood T cell repertoires in COVID-19. The data were produced by immunoSEQ multiplex PCR, yet TCRdb's version contains in-frame clones alone and is incomplete. The sample has 220,000 or so clones; about 84% are singletons. Sequenced material: PBMCs or T cells enriched from blood (not recorded which). The receptors come from a woman in her forties or fifties who had recovered from COVID-19.

The chain uses TRBV7-2 and TRBJ2-5; D possibly corresponds to TRBD2 (6 bases). The CDR3 runs to 15 residues. Trimming stripped 5 bases from V and 4 bases from J, with 17 bases between. Germline V lookup: CDR1 SGHTA, CDR2 FQGNSA. Here the CDR3 DNA reads TGTGCCAGCAGCCATCTTAGGGCGGGGTTAGAGACCCAGTACTTC. As protein: CASSHLRAGLETQYF.

The V call is TRBV18, the J call TRBJ2-5; 7 nucleotides agree with TRBD2. Per germline, CDR1 KGHSH and CDR2 LQKENI. Losses at the gene ends were 0 bases for V and 5 bases for J; bases not matched to a gene: 3. The length of the CDR3 is 14 residues. CDR3 coding DNA: TGTGCCAGCTCACCACCGCCCGGGGGGGAGACCCAGTACTTC. Residues: CASSPPPGGETQYF.

The rearrangement joins TRBV9 to TRBJ2-3; TRBD2 matches at 10 bases. With V trimmed by 5 bases and J by 6 bases, 6 bases remained unmatched. CDR1 SGDLS and CDR2 YYNGEE come from the germline V gene. CDR3 length equals 14 residues. This chain's CDR3 is CASRPSGSRDTQYF. Here the CDR3 DNA reads TGTGCCAGCAGACCTAGCGGGAGTCGGGATACGCAGTATTTT. Combining the CDR3 with reference TRBV9 and TRBJ2-3 gives the whole variable domain DSGVTQTPKHLITATGQRVTLRCSPRSGDLSVYWYQQSLDQGLQFLIQYYNGEERAKGNILERFSAQQFPDLHSELNLSSLELGDSALYFCASRPSGSRDTQYFGPGTRLTVL.

The chain combines TRBV4-3 with TRBJ1-2; maybe TRBD1 (6 bases). The germline V and J ends were trimmed by 0 bases and 6 bases, with 14 bases remaining between them. The V gene's germline CDR1 is LGHNA and CDR2 YSLEER. The length of the CDR3 is 15 residues. The CDR3 loop reads CASSQEDWGGHGYTF. The CDR3 nucleotides read TGCGCCAGCAGCCAAGAGGATTGGGGGGGCCATGGCTACACCTTC.

This clone was seen more than once but under ten times. This rearrangement joins TRBV4-3 to TRBJ1-6; D may be TRBD1 (6 bases). The CDR3 totals 13 residues. Germline V lookup: CDR1 LGHNA, CDR2 YSLEER. V shed 3 bases and J shed 10 bases, with 10 bases lying between them. The CDR3 protein is CASSQGAYSPLHF. DNA for the CDR3: TGCGCCAGCAGCCAGGGGGCGTACTCACCCCTCCACTTT.

This clone has more than one count but fewer than ten. The rearrangement joins TRBV5-5 to TRBJ2-1, with 8 bases fitting TRBD2. Germline CDR1 and CDR2: SGHKS and YYEKEE (reference sequence). The CDR3 spans 17 residues. Trimming cost V 4 bases and J 0 bases; bases outside gene matches: 9. The CDR3 nucleotides read TGTGCCAGCAGCCTGGGGGTAGCGGGGTTCTCCTACAATGAGCAGTTCTTC. Translating it yields CASSLGVAGFSYNEQFF.

This clone appeared a few times. The chain carries TRBV3-1 (or the pseudogene TRBV3-2) and TRBJ2-1; the match to TRBD2 covers 10 bases. After removal of 5 bases from V and 0 bases from J, the junction contained 4 bases not matched to a gene. The CDR3 spans 16 residues. Germline V gives CDR1 LGHDT, CDR2 YNNKEL (reference sequence). The CDR3 sequence is CASSSRTSGSYNEQFF. CDR3 coding DNA: TGTGCCAGCAGCTCTCGGACTAGCGGCTCCTACAATGAGCAGTTCTTC.

CDR3 DNA: TGTGCCAGCAGTTACGAGGAATCCTACGAGCAGTACTTC. Amino acid sequence: CASSYEESYEQYF. The genes are TRBV6-9 and TRBJ2-7; D call uncertain. Germline CDR1 MNHGY, CDR2 SVAAGI. The V gene lost 3 bases and the J gene lost 1 base, with 7 bases spanning the gap. The CDR3 consists of 13 residues.